The text below deals with one T cell receptor beta chain. Its antigen is undetermined. This specimen comes from a study of vaccination and CD4 T cells after COVID-19. About the study: The stimulus for the cells was overlapping spike peptides derived from SARS-CoV-2, HCoV-NL63, HCoV-OC43 and HCoV-229E.

The CDR3 loop spans 16 amino acids. Trimming removed 2 bases from V and 3 bases from J; junction bases left unmatched: 7. CDR1 and CDR2 from the germline V gene are MNHNS and SASEGT. Treatment specified: approximately 11-day PBMC culture with coronavirus spike peptide pools or control peptides (ViraFEST assay). At the Johns Hopkins FTIC core, DNA taken from cultured CD4+ T cells was sequenced by way of the Oncomine TCR Beta short-read assay. TCRdb called the PCR reads again in MiXCR, with one record for every CDR3 protein. Of 9,500 to 15,000 distinct CDR3 sequences in the sample, 20% to 25% were seen once.

Specimen: CD4+ T cells from blood, cultured in vitro, collected before SARS-CoV-2 vaccination. J is TRBJ2-3 and V is TRBV6-1, with 8 bases matching TRBD1. This clonotype was obtained from a human donor who received a COVID-19 vaccine. The CDR3 DNA reads TGTGCCAGCAGTGAATTGGCTACAGGGGGGACAGATACGCAGTATTTT. It yields the protein CASSELATGGTDTQYF.